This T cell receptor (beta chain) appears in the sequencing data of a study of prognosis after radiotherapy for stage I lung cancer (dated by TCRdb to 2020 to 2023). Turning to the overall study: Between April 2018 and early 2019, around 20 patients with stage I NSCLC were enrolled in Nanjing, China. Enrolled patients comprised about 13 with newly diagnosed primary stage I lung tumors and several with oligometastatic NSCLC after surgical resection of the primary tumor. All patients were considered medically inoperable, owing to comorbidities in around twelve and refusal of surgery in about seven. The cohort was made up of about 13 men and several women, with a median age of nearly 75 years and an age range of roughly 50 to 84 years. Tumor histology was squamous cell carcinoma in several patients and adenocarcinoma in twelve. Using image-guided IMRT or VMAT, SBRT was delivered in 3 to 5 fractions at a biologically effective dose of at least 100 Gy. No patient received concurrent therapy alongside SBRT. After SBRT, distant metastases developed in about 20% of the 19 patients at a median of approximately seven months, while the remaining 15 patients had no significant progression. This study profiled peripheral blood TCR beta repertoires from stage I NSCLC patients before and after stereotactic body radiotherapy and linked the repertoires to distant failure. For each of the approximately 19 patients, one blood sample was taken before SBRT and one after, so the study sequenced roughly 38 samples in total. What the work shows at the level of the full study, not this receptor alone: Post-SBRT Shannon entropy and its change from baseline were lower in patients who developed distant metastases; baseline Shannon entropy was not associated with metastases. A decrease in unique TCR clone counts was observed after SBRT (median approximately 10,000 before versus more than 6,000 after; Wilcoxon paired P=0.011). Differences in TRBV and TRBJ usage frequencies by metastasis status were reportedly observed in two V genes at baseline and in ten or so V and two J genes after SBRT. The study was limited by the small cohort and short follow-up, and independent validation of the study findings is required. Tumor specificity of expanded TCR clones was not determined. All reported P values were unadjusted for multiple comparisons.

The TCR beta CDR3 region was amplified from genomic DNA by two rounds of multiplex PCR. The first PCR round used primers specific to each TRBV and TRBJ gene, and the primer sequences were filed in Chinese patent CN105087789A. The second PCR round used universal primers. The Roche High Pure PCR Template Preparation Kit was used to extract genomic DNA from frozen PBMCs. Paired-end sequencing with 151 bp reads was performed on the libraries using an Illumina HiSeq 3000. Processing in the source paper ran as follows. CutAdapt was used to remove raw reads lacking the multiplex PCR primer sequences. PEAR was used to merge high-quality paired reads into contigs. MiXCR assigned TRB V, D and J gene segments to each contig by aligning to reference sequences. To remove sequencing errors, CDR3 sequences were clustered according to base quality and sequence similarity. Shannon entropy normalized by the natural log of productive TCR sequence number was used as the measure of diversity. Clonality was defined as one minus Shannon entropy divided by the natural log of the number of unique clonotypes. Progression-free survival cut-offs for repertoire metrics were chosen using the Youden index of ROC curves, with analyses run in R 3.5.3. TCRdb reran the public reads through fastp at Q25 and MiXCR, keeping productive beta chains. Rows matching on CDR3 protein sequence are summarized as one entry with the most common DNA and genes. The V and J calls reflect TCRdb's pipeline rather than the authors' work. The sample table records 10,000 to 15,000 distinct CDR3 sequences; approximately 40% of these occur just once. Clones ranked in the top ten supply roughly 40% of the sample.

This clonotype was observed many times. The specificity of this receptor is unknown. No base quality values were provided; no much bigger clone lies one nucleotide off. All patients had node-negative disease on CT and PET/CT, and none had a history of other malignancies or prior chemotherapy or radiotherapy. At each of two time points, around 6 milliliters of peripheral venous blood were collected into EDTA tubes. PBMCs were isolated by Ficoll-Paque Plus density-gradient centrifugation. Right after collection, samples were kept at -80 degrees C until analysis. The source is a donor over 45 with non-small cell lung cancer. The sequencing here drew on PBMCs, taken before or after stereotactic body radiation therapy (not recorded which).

The CDR3 corresponds to CASSQGEPLHF. In nucleotide form, the sequence is TGTGCCAGCTCACAGGGTGAACCCCTCCACTTT. The V gene is TRBV18 and the J gene is TRBJ1-6; the D gene identity is not certain. Taken from the germline V gene, the CDR1 and CDR2 loops are KGHSH and LQKENI. V is cut by 4 bases and J by 12 bases, and the space between the germline ends is 7 bases. The CDR3 runs 11 amino acids, cysteine and phenylalanine included. Only CDR3 DNA is held: 33 bases, read in frame from base 1.